This passage covers 10 T cell receptor beta chains from one sample sequenced in a study of blood T cell repertoires in COVID-19. Profiling relied on immunoSEQ multiplex PCR, and the TCRdb table lists in-frame clones only, not all of them. Here the sample spans 95,000 to 150,000 clones, approximately 81% being singletons. The sample was peripheral blood. These receptors came from a man in his 60s with acute or convalescent COVID-19.

V and J are TRBV18 and TRBJ1-1; TRBD1 aligns across 10 bases. The V segment lost 4 bases and the J segment 0 bases; nucleotides outside the gene matches: 5. Germline V gene sequence: CDR1 KGHSH, CDR2 LQKENI. The CDR3 is 16 residues long. The CDR3 region has the DNA TGTGCCAGCTCACGGGGACAGGGGCGCATGAACACTGAAGCTTTCTTT. This sequence encodes CASSRGQGRMNTEAFF.

Only one count was recorded for this clone. The chain joins TRBV30 to TRBJ1-5; D might be TRBD1 (6 bases). Germline assignment: CDR1 GTSNPN and CDR2 SVGIG (reference sequence). The germline V and J ends were trimmed by 5 bases and 4 bases, with 15 bases remaining between them. CDR3 length: 14 residues. CDR3 in amino acids: CAWPPGQGNQPQHF. As DNA, the CDR3 is TGTGCCTGGCCCCCCGGTCAGGGGAATCAGCCCCAGCATTTT.

V is TRBV21-1 and J is TRBJ1-2; TRBD1, as called in the table, went unchecked against the DNA. TRBV21-1 is flagged as a pseudogene. The CDR3 is 15 residues long. The CDR3 sequence: CASSKDRDRVDGYTF. CDR3 sequence (DNA): TGTGCCAGCAGCAAAGACCGGGACAGGGTAGATGGCTACACCTTC.

The CDR3 nucleotides are TGCGCCAGCAGGGAACGGGAGGCGTACAATGAGCAGTTCTTC. It encodes CASREREAYNEQFF. The J gene is TRBJ2-1, the V gene TRBV4-1; 7 bases line up with TRBD2. V trimming: 6 bases; J trimming: 4 bases; junction bases outside the gene matches: 6. Germline V gene data show CDR1 as MGHRA and CDR2 as YSYEKL. The CDR3 consists of 14 residues.

This clone was seen just once. The V call is TRBV28, the J call TRBJ1-6; tentatively, D is TRBD1 (6 bases). The germline V gene has CDR1 MDHEN and CDR2 SYDVKM. The CDR3 extends over 16 amino acids. Trimming pared 1 base from V and 6 bases from J, leaving 13 bases between. The CDR3 DNA sequence: TGTGCCAGCAGTTTATTACCAGGGGCTTTTAATTCACCCCTCCACTTT. Amino acid sequence: CASSLLPGAFNSPLHF.

This clone was found once. V gene TRBV5-6 combines with J gene TRBJ2-7, with 7 nucleotides matching TRBD2. Unmatched junction bases numbered 5, after V lost 5 bases and J lost 0 bases. The CDR3 length is 14 residues. Per the germline V gene, CDR1 is SGHDT and CDR2 is YYEEEE. Written as DNA, the CDR3 is TGTGCCAGCAGTTGGGGGGGAAGCTCCTACGAGCAGTACTTC. This gives the protein CASSWGGSSYEQYF.

This chain connects TRBV7-2 to TRBJ1-2, with D maybe TRBD1 (5 bases). Trimming stripped 2 bases from V and 2 bases from J, with 12 bases between. This CDR3 has 15 amino acids. Germline loops: CDR1 SGHTA, CDR2 FQGNSA. The CDR3: CASSLPQGRNYGYTF. The CDR3 DNA sequence: TGTGCCAGCAGCTTACCTCAGGGCCGCAACTATGGCTACACCTTC.

J is TRBJ1-5 and V is TRBV27; 8 bases align to TRBD1. Looked up from germline, CDR1 is MNHEY and CDR2 is SMNVEV (reference sequence). J lost 5 bases, V lost 3 bases, and 9 bases had no gene match. The CDR3 has 16 amino acids. The CDR3 nucleotides are TGTGCCAGCAGTTTCCGAGGACAGGGACGGGATCAGCCCCAGCATTTT. As protein: CASSFRGQGRDQPQHF.

J is TRBJ1-2 and V is TRBV24-1; TRBD1 agrees at 7 bases. There are 14 residues in the CDR3. Trimming took 0 bases from V and 8 from J; bases not matched to a gene: 5. CDR1 and CDR2 (germline): KGHDR, SFDVKD. The CDR3 DNA reads as TGTGCCACCAGTGATTTGACAGGGGTCGGGGGCTACACCTTC. As protein: CATSDLTGVGGYTF.

The chain has TRBV11-2 and TRBJ2-1; D might be TRBD1 (5 bases). V was shortened by 2 bases and J by 6 bases, with 17 bases between the two germline ends. The germline gives CDR1 SGHAT, CDR2 FQNNGV. This CDR3 is 16 amino acids long. CDR3 in DNA: TGTGCCAGCAGCTTAAAAGAAGGGGTAGAGGCCAATGAGCAGTTCTTC. Its protein is CASSLKEGVEANEQFF.